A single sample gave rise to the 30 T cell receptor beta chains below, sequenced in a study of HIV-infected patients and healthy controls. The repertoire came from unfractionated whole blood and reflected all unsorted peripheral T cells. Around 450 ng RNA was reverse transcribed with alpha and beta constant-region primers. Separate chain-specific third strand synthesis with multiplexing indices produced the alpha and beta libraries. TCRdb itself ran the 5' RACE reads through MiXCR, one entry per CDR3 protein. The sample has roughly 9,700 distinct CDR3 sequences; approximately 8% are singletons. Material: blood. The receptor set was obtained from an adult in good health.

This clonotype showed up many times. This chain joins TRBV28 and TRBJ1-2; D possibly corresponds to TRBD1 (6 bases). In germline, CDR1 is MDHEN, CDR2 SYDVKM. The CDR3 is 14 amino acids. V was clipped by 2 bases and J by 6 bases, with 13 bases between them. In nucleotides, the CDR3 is TGTGCCAGCAGTTTAGTCGGGGGGCGCGATGGCTACACCTTC. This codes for CASSLVGGRDGYTF.

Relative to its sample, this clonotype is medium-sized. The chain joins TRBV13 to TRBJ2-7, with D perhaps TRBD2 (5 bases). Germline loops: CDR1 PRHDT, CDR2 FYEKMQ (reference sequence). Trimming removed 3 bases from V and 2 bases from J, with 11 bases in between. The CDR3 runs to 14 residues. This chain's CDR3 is CASSLGGPTYEQYF. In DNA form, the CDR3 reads TGTGCCAGCAGCTTGGGCGGGCCCACCTACGAGCAGTACTTC.

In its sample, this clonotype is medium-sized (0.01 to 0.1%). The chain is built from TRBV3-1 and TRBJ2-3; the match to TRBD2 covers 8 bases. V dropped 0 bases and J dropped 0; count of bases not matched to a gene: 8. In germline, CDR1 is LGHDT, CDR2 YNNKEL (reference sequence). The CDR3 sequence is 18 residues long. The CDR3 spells CASSQDKISGGSTDTQYF. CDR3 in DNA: TGTGCCAGCAGCCAAGATAAGATAAGCGGGGGAAGCACAGATACGCAGTATTTT.

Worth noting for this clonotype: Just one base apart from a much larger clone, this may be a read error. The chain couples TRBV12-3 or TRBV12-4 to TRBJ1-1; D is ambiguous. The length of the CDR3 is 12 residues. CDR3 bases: TGTGCCGGCAGTTTAGGAAACACTGAAGCTTTCTTT. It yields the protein CAGSLGNTEAFF.

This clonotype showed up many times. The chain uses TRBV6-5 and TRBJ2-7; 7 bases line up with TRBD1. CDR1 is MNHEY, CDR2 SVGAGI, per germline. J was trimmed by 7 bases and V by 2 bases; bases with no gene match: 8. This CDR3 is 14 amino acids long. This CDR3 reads CASSYRQGVREQYF. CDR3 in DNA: TGTGCCAGCAGTTACAGGCAGGGGGTTCGGGAGCAGTACTTC.

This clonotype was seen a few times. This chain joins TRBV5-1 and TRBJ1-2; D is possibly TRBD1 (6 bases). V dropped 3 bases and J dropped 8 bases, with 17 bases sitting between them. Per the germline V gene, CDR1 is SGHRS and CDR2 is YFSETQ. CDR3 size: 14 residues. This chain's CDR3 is CASSSHGTSRGYTF. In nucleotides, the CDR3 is TGCGCCAGCAGCTCACACGGGACATCTAGAGGCTACACCTTC.

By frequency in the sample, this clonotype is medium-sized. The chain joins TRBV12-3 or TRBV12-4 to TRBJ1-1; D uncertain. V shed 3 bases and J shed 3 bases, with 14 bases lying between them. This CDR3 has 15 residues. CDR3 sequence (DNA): TGTGCCAGCAGTTTCGGGTTATTGGTTCACACTGAAGCTTTCTTT. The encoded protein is CASSFGLLVHTEAFF.

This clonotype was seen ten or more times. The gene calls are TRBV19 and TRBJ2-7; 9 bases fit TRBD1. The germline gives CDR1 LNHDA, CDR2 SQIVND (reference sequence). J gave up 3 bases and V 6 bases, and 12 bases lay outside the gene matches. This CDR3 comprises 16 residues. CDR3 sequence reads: CASSLSGGQGRYEQYF. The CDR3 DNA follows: TGTGCCAGTAGCCTCTCAGGGGGACAGGGACGCTACGAGCAGTACTTC.

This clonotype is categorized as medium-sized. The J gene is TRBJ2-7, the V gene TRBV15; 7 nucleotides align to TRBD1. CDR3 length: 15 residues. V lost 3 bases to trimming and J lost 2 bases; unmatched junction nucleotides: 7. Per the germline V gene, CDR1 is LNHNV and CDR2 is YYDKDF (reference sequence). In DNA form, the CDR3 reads TGTGCCACCAGCAGGGATACAGGGGCCCCCTACGAGCAGTACTTC. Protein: CATSRDTGAPYEQYF.

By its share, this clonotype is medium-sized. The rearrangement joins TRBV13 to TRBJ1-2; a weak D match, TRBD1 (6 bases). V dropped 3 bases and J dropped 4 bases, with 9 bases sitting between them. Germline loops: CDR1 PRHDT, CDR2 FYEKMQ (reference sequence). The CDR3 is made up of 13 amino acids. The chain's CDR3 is CASSFGQSYGYTF. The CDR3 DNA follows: TGTGCCAGCAGCTTTGGACAGTCCTATGGCTACACCTTC.

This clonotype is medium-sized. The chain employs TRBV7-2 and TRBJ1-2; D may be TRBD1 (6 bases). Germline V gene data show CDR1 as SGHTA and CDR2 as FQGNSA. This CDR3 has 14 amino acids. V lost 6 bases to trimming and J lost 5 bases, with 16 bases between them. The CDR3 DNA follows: TGTGCCAGCAGTCAACAGGGAAGTGGTTATGGCTACACCTTC. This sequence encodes CASSQQGSGYGYTF. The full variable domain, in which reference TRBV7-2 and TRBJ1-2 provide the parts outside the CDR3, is GAGVSQSPSNKVTEKGKDVELRCDPISGHTALYWYRQSLGQGLEFLIYFQGNSAPDKSGLPSDRFSAERTGGSVSTLTIQRTQQEDSAVYLCASSQQGSGYGYTFGSGTRLTVV.

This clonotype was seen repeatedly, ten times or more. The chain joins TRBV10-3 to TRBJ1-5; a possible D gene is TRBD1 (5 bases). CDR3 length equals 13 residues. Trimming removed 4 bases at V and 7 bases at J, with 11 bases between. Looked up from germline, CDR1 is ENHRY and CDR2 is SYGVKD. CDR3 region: CAISGGGEQPQHF. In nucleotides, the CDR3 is TGTGCCATCAGTGGTGGGGGGGAACAGCCCCAGCATTTT.

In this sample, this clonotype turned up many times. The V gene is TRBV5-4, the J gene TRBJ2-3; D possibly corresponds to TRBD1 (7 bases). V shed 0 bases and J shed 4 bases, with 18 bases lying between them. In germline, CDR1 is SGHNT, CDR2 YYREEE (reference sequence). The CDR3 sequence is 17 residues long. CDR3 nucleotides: TGTGCCAGCAGCTTGGGGTTCGGAGGGGGCGCGTCAGATACGCAGTATTTT. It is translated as CASSLGFGGGASDTQYF.

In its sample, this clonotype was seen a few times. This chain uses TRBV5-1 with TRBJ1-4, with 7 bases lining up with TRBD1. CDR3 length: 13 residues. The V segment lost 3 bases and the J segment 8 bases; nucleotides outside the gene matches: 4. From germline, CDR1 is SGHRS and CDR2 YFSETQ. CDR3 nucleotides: TGCGCCAGCAGCTGGGACAGCGGAGAAAAACTGTTTTTT. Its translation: CASSWDSGEKLFF. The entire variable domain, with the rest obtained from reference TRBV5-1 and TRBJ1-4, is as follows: KAGVTQTPRYLIKTRGQQVTLSCSPISGHRSVSWYQQTPGQGLQFLFEYFSETQRNKGNFPGRFSGRQFSNSRSEMNVSTLELGDSALYLCASSWDSGEKLFFGSGTQLSVL.

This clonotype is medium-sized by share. The CDR3 region has the DNA TGTGCCTGGAGTGTAAAGCGGGGGGACAGCCACGAGCAGTACTTC. Residues: CAWSVKRGDSHEQYF. The V gene is TRBV30, the J gene TRBJ2-7, with TRBD2 matching over 9 bases. Germline values: CDR1 GTSNPN, CDR2 SVGIG (reference sequence). The CDR3 loop spans 15 amino acids. V was clipped by 0 bases and J by 5 bases; unmatched bases: 8.

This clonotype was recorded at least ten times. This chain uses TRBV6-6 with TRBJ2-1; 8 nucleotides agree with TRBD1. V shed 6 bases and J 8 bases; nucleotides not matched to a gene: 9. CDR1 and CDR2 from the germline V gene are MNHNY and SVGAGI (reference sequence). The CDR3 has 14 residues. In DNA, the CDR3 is TGTGCCAGCAGCCGGACAGGGAGTGCACATGAGCAGTTCTTC. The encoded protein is CASSRTGSAHEQFF.

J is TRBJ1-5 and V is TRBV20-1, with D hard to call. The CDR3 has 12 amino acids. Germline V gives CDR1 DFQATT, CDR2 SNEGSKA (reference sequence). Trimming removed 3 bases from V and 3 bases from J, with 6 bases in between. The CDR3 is CSARRDNQPQHF. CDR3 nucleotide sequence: TGCAGTGCTAGGCGGGACAATCAGCCCCAGCATTTT.

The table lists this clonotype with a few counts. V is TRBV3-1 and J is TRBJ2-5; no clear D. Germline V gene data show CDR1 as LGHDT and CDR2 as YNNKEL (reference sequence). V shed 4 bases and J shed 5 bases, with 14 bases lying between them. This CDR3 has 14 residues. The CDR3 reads CASSLSGIRETQYF. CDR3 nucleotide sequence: TGTGCCAGCAGCCTTTCGGGCATTCGGGAGACCCAGTACTTC.

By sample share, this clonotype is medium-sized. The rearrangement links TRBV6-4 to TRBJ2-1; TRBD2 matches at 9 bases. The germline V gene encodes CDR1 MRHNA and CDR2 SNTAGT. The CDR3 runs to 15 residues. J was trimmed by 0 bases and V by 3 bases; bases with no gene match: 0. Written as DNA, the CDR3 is TGTGCCAGCAGTGAGCGGGGGGGCTCCTACAATGAGCAGTTCTTC. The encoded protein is CASSERGGSYNEQFF.

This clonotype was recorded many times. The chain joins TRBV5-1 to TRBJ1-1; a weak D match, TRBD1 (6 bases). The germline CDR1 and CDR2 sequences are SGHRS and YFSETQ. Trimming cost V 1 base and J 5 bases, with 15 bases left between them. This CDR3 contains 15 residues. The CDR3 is CASSLFTGRVTEAFF. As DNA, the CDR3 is TGCGCCAGCAGCTTGTTTACAGGGAGGGTGACTGAAGCTTTCTTT.

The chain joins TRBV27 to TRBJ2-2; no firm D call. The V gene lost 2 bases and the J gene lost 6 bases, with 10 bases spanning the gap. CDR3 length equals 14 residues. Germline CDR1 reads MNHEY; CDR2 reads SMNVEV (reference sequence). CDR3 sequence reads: CASSLALGSGELFF. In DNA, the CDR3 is TGTGCCAGCAGTTTAGCACTTGGGTCCGGGGAGCTGTTTTTT.

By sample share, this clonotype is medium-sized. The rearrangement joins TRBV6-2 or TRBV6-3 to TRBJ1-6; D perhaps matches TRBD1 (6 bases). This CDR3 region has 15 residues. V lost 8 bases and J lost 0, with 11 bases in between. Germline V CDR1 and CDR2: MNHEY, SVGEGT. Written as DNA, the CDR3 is TGTGCCAGCGGGCTACAGGGCTCCTATAATTCACCCCTCCACTTT. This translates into CASGLQGSYNSPLHF.

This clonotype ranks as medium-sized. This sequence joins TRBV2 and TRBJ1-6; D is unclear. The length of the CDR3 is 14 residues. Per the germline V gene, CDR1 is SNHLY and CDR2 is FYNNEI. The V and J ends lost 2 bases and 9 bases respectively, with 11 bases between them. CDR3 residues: CASSEWEAPSPLHF. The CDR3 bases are TGTGCCAGCAGTGAATGGGAGGCGCCTTCACCCCTCCACTTT.

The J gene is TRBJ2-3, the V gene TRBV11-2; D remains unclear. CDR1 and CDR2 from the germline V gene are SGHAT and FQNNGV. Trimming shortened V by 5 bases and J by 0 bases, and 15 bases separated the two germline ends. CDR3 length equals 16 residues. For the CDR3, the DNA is TGTGCCAGCAGCCCGCGCACGGAATCGAGCACAGATACGCAGTATTTT. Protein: CASSPRTESSTDTQYF.

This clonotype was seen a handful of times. The DNA for the CDR3 is TGTGCCAGCAGCGGACCGGGGGGCTATGATGGCTACACCTTC. Translation gives CASSGPGGYDGYTF. V is TRBV6-1 and J is TRBJ1-2, with D possibly being TRBD1 (6 bases). Germline V gene data show CDR1 as MNHNS and CDR2 as SASEGT. This CDR3 comprises 14 residues. The V gene lost 6 bases and the J gene lost 6 bases, with 17 bases spanning the gap.

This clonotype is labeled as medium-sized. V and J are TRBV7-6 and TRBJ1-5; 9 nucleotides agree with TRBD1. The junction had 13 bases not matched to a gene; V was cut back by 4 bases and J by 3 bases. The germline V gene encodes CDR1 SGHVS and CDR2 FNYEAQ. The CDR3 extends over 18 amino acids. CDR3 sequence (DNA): TGTGCCAGCAGCTGGGATGGACAGGGGCGGCAAATCAATCAGCCCCAGCATTTT. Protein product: CASSWDGQGRQINQPQHF.

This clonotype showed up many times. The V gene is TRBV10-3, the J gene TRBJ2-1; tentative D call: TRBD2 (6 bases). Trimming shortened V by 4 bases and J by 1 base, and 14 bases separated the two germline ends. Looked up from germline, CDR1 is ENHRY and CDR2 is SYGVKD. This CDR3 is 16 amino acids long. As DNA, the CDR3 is TGTGCCATCAGTGTGGGGCTAGCGCAGTCCTACAATGAGCAGTTCTTC. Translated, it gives CAISVGLAQSYNEQFF.

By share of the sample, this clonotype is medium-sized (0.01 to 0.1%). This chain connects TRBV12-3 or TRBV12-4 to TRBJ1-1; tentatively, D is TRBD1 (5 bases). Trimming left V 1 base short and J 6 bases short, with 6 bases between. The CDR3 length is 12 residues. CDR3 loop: CASSLGGAEAFF. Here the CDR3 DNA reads TGTGCCAGCAGTTTAGGGGGCGCTGAAGCTTTCTTT.

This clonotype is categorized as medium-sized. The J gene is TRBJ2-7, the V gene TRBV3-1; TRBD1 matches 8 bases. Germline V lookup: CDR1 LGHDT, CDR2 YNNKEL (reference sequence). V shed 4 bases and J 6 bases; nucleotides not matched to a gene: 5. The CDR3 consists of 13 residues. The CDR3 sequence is CASSLGQVLEQYF. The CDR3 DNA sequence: TGTGCCAGCAGCCTGGGACAGGTTCTCGAGCAGTACTTC.

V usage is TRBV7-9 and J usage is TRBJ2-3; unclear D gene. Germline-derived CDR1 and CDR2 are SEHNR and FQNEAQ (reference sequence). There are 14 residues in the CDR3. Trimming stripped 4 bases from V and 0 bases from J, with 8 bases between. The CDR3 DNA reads TGTGCCAGCAGCTCCTTGGGAAGCACAGATACGCAGTATTTT. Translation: CASSSLGSTDTQYF.